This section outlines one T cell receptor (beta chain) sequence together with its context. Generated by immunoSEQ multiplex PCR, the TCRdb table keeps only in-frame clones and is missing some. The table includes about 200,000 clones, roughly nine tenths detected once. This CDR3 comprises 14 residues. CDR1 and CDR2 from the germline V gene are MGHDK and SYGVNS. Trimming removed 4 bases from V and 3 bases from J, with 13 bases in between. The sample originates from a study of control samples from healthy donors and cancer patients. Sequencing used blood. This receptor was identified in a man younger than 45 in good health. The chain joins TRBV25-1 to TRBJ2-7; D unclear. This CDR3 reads CASSGVGSFYEQYF. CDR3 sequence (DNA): TGTGCCAGCAGTGGCGTTGGCAGTTTCTACGAGCAGTACTTC.